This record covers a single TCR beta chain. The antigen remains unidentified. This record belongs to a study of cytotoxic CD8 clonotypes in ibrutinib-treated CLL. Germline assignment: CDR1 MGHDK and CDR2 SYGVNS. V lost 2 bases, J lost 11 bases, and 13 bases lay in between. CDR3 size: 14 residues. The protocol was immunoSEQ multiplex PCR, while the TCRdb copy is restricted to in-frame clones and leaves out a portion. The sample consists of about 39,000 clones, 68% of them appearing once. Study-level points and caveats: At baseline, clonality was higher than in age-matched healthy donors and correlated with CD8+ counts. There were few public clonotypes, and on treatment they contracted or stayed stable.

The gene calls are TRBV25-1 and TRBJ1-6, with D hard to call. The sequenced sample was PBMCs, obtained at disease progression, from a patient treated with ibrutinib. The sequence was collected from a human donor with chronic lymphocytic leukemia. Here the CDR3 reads CASSEVGSGTPLHF. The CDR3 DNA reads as TGTGCCAGCAGTGAAGTAGGATCGGGGACACCCCTCCACTTT.